The clone carrying this TCR beta chain was observed many times. The sample belongs to a study of blood T cells in healthy people across ages. The authors ran a second PCR of about 6 to 11 cycles using a sample-barcoded 5' primer and a J-beta primer mix. TCRdb redid the calling of the 5' RACE reads with MiXCR, one entry per CDR3 protein. The sample shows about 640,000 distinct CDR3 sequences, about 54% of them seen only once. CDR3 length: 16 residues. The germline V gene has CDR1 MGHRA and CDR2 YSYEKL. The germline V and J ends were trimmed by 3 bases and 0 bases, with 15 bases remaining between them. The specimen was blood. This clonotype was sampled from a man in his 60s in good health. J is TRBJ2-7 and V is TRBV4-1, with D tentatively TRBD1 or TRBD2 (5 bases each). The CDR3 here is CASSQLWDRGSYEQYF. CDR3 bases: TGCGCCAGCAGCCAGCTGTGGGACCGGGGCTCCTACGAGCAGTACTTC.